The clone carrying this TCR beta chain was counted a few times. Its antigen is not identified. The CDR3 length is 15 residues. V was shortened by 0 bases and J by 3 bases, with 11 bases between the two germline ends. The germline V gene encodes CDR1 MGHRA and CDR2 YSYEKL. TCRdb re-called the reads through MiXCR, storing one row per CDR3 protein. The sample contains fewer than 1,000,000 distinct CDR3 sequences, approximately 31% of which appear only once. The record originates from a study of T cell repertoires in cytomegalovirus infection. Looking at the study overall: The public TCR beta signatures pointed to both CMV infection and matching HLA type.

Study results and caveats: Ex vivo responses were dominated by HLA-C-restricted CMV-specific TCR beta clonotypes.

Source: cultured CD8+ T cells from PBMCs, taken from culture after CMV antigen stimulation. The chain carries TRBV4-1 and TRBJ1-1, with D unclear. The origin of this receptor is a human donor in good health (CMV status not recorded). Some clones in this sample may be carry-over from other donors' samples. The CDR3 DNA sequence: TGCGCCAGCAGCCAAGATGGAGGGTCTTACACTGAAGCTTTCTTT. Its translation: CASSQDGGSYTEAFF.